This T cell receptor (beta chain) is from a study of pediatric ulcerative colitis. Across the study: Most patients had pancolitis, and two had left-sided colitis.

Libraries were prepared by immunoSEQ multiplex PCR; TCRdb keeps only in-frame clonotypes and omits some of them. The table shows fewer than 30,000 clones, with 70% to 75% occurring only once. The CDR3 contains 15 residues. Germline CDR1 and CDR2: MNHEY and SMNVEV (reference sequence). V was shortened by 5 bases and J by 1 base, with 15 bases between the two germline ends. The rectum was sampled with one to two pinch biopsies at colonoscopy. The material sequenced was gut tissue. The genes are TRBV27 and TRBJ2-7, with D tentatively TRBD1 (6 bases). The clonotype originates from a boy younger than 18 with severe ulcerative colitis. This chain's CDR3 is CASSPGHRRSYEQYF. The CDR3 DNA sequence: TGTGCCAGCAGTCCGGGACACCGGAGATCCTACGAGCAGTACTTC.